The entry that follows covers one TCR beta chain sequence. Its antigen is unknown. Amplification yielded TCR beta CDR3 regions, with RNA transcripts as the source. First-round RT-PCR with HTBI primers amplified the TCR CDR3 region. TCRdb reprocessed the multiplex PCR reads with MiXCR, giving one entry per CDR3 protein. The data contain 500,000 to 650,000 distinct CDR3 sequences, just under 20% of them seen just once; the ten biggest clones take up roughly 47%. Uncontrolled infection, other autoimmune disease, pregnancy or lactation led to exclusion. Clinical symptoms, serum thyroxine, TRAb, thyroid ultrasound and orbital computed tomography informed diagnoses. The sample originates from a study of T cells in Graves' hyperthyroidism and ophthalmopathy. Study details: Staff took peripheral blood when the initial diagnosis was made, before any treatment began. Regarding the study as a whole: Ophthalmopathy got predicted by the model a median approximately 6.3 months before its onset.

CDR3 length: 13 amino acids. The V end lost 5 bases, the J end lost 4 bases, and 11 bases lay between the germline ends. The chain combines TRBV12-3 or TRBV12-4 with TRBJ1-1; D gene unclear. The sequenced sample was blood. This receptor was taken from a man in his forties or fifties with Graves' ophthalmopathy. CDR3: CASSPPGTTEAFF. In DNA, the CDR3 is TGTGCCAGCAGTCCCCCTGGAACCACTGAAGCTTTCTTT.